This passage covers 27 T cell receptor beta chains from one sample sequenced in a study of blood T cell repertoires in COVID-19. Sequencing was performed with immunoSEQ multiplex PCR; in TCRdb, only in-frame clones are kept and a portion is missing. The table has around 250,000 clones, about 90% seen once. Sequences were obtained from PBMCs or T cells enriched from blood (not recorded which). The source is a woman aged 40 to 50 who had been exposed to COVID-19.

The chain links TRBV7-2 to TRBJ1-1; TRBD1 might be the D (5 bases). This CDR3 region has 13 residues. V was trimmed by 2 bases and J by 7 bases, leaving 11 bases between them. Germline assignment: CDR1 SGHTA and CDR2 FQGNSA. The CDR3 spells CASSLISGNEAFF. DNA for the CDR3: TGTGCCAGCAGCTTAATCTCAGGGAATGAAGCTTTCTTT.

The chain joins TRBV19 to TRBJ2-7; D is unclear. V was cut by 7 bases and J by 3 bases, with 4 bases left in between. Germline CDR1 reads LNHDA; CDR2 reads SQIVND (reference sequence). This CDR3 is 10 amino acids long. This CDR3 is CASTIYEQYV. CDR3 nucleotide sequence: TGTGCCAGTACCATCTACGAGCAGTACGTC.

The CDR3 loop reads CASKGTGESYEQYF. CDR3 DNA: TGTGCCAGTAAGGGGACAGGGGAATCCTACGAGCAGTACTTC. The chain is built from TRBV19 and TRBJ2-7; TRBD1 matches at 10 bases. Germline CDR1 and CDR2: LNHDA and SQIVND (reference sequence). The ends lost 7 bases at V and 1 base at J; junction bases unmatched: 4. The CDR3 loop spans 14 amino acids. Combining the CDR3 with reference TRBV19 and TRBJ2-7 gives the whole variable domain DGGITQSPKYLFRKEGQNVTLSCEQNLNHDAMYWYRQDPGQGLRLIYYSQIVNDFQKGDIAEGYSVSREKKESFPLTVTSAQKNPTAFYLCASKGTGESYEQYFGPGTRLTVT.

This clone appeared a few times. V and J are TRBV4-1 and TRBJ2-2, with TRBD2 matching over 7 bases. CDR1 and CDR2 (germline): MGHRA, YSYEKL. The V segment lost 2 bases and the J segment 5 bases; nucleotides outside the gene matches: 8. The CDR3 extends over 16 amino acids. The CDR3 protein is CASSQFERGGTGELFF. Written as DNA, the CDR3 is TGCGCCAGCAGCCAATTTGAGCGGGGTGGAACCGGGGAGCTGTTTTTT.

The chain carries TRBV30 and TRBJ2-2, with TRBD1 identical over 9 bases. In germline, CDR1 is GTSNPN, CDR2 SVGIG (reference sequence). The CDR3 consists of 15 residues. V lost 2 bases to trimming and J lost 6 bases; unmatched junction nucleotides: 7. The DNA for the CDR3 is TGTGCCTGGAGTAACAGGGGGCTAAGGGCCGGGGAGCTGTTTTTT. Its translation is CAWSNRGLRAGELFF.

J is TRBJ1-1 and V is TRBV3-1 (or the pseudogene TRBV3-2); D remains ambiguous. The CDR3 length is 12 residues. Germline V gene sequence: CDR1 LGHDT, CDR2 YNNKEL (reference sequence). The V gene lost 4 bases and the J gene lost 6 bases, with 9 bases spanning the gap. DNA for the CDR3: TGTGCCAGCAGCCTTGGTCGCGCTGAAGCTTTCTTT. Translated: CASSLGRAEAFF.

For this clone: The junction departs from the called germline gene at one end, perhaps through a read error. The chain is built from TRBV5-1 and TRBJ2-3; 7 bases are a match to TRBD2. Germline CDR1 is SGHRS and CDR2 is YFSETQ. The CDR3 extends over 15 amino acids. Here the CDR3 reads CASSLGGSGADTQYF. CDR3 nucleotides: TGTGCCAGCAGCTTGGGCGGGAGTGGGGCAGATACGCAGTATTTT.

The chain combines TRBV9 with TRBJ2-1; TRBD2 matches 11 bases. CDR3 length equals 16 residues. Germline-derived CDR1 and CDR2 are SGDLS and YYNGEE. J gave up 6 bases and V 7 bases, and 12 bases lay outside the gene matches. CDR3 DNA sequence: TGTGCCAGCGCTCCGCTAGCGGGAGGATTAAGCAATGAGCAGTTCTTC. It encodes CASAPLAGGLSNEQFF.

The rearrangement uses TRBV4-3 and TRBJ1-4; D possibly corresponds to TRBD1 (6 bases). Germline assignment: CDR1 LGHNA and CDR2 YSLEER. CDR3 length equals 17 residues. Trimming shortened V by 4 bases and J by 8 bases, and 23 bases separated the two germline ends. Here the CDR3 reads CASSREHPGAEGEKLFF. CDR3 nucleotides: TGCGCCAGCAGCCGGGAACACCCAGGGGCAGAGGGGGAAAAACTGTTTTTT.

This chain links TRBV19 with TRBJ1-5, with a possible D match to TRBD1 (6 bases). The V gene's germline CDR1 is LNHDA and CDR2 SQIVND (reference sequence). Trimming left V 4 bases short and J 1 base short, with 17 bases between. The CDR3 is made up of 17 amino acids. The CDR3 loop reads CASSSSTGMLSNQPQHF. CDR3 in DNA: TGTGCCAGTAGTAGTTCTACAGGGATGTTGAGCAATCAGCCCCAGCATTTT.

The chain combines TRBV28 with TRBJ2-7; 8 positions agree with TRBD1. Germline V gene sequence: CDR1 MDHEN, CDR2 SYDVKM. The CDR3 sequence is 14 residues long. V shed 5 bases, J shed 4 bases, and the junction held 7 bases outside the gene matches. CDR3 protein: CASSPLGQEYEQYF. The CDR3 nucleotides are TGTGCCAGCAGTCCCCTGGGACAGGAGTACGAGCAGTACTTC.

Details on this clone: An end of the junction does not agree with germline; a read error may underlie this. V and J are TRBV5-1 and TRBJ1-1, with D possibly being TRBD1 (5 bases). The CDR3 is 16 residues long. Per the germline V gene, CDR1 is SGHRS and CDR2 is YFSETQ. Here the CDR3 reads CASSLEGVRANTEAFF. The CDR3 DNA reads TGTGCCAGCAGCTTGGAAGGGGTCCGAGCGAACACTGAAGCTTTCTTT.

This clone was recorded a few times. CDR3 amino acids: CASSPPKGGSAEAFF. The CDR3 DNA is TGTGCCAGCTCACCACCGAAGGGGGGGAGCGCTGAAGCTTTCTTT. This rearrangement joins TRBV18 to TRBJ1-1; possibly TRBD1 for D (6 bases). Trimming took 0 bases from V and 6 from J, leaving 14 bases between them. CDR3 length: 15 residues. Germline CDR1 reads KGHSH; CDR2 reads LQKENI.

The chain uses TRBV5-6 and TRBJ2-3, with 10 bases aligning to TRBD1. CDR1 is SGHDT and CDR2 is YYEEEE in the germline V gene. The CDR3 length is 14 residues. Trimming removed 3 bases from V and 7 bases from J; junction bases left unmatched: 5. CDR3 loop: CASSSGQGRYTQYF. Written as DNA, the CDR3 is TGTGCCAGCAGCTCGGGACAGGGGAGGTATACGCAGTATTTT. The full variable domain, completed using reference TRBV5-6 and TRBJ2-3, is DAGVTQSPTHLIKTRGQQVTLRCSPKSGHDTVSWYQQALGQGPQFIFQYYEEEERQRGNFPDRFSGHQFPNYSSELNVNALLLGDSALYLCASSSGQGRYTQYFGPGTRLTVL.

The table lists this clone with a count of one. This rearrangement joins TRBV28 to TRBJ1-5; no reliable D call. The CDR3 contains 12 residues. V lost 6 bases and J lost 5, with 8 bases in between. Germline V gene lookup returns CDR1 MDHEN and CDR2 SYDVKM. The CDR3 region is CASRVEDQPQHF. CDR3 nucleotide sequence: TGTGCCAGCAGGGTGGAGGATCAGCCCCAGCATTTT.

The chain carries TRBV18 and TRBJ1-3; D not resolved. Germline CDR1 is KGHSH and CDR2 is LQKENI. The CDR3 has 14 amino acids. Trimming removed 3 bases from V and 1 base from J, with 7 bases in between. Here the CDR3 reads CASSPGPSGNTIYF. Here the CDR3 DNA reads TGTGCCAGCTCACCTGGCCCTTCTGGAAACACCATATATTTT.

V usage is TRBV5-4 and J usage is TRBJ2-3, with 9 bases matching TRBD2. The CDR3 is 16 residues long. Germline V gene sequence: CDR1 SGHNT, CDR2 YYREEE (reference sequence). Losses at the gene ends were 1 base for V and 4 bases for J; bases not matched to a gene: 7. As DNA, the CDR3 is TGTGCCAGCAGCTTGAGTGGCGGGGGGGCTGCAGATACGCAGTATTTT. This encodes CASSLSGGGAADTQYF. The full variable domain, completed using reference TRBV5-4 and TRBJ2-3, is ETGVTQSPTHLIKTRGQQVTLRCSSQSGHNTVSWYQQALGQGPQFIFQYYREEENGRGNFPPRFSGLQFPNYSSELNVNALELDDSALYLCASSLSGGGAADTQYFGPGTRLTVL.

CDR3 sequence: CASRASGSNTGELFF. DNA for the CDR3: TGTGCCAGCAGGGCTAGCGGGAGTAACACCGGGGAGCTGTTTTTT. The rearrangement links TRBV11-3 to TRBJ2-2; 10 positions agree with TRBD2. Trimming removed 6 bases from V and 2 bases from J; junction bases left unmatched: 3. The CDR3 is 15 amino acids. Per the germline V gene, CDR1 is SGHNT and CDR2 is YENEEA.

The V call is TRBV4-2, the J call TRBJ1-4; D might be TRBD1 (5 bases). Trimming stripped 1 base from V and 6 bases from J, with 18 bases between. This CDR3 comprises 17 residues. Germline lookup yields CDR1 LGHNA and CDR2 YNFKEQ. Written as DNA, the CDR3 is TGTGCCAGCAGCCAAGCGAGGGTGGGCAGGGAGGATGAAAAACTGTTTTTT. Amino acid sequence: CASSQARVGREDEKLFF.

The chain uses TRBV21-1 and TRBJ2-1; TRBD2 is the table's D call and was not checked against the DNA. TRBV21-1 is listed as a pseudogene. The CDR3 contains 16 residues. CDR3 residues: CASSSVGLAGGNEQFF. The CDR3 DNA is TGTGCCAGCAGCAGTGTCGGACTAGCGGGGGGAAATGAGCAGTTCTTC.

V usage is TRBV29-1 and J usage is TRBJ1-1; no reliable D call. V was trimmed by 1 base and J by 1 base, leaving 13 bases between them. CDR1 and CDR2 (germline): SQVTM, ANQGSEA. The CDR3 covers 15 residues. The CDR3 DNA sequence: TGCAGCGTTGAAGGTGGTTGGGGAGCGAACACTGAAGCTTTCTTT. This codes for CSVEGGWGANTEAFF.

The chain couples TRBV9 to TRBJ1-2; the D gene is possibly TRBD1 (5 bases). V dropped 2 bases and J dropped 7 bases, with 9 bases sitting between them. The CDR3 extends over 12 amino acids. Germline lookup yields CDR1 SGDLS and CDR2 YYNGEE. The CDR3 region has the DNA TGTGCCAGCAGCGTCCAGGGTGGTGGCTACACCTTC. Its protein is CASSVQGGGYTF.

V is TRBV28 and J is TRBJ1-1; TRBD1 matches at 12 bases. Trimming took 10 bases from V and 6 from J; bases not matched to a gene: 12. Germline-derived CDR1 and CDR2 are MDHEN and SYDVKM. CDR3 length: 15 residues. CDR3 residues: CATRTAGTGGPEAFF. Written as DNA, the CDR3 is TGTGCCACACGAACAGCCGGGACAGGGGGCCCTGAAGCTTTCTTT.

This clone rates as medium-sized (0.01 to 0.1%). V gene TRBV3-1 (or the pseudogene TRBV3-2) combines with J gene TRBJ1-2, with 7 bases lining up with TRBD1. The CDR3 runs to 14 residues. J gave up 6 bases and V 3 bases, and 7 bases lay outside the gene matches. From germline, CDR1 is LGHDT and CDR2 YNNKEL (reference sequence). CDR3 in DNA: TGTGCCAGCAGCCACCGAGGAGGGACAGATGGCTACACCTTC. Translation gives CASSHRGGTDGYTF.

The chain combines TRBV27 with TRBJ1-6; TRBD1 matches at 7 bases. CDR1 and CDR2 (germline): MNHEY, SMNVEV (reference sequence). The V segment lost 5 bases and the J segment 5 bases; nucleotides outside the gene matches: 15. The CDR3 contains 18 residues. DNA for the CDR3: TGTGCCAGCAGTAGAGGGCAAATGACAGGGCTGAATAATTCACCCCTCCACTTT. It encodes CASSRGQMTGLNNSPLHF.

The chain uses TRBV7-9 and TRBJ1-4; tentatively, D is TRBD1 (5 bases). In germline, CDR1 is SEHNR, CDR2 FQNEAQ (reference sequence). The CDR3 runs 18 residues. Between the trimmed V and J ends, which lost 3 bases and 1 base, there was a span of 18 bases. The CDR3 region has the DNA TGTGCCAGCAGCTTCCGAGACAGCCTTAGAGGAACTAATGAAAAACTGTTTTTT. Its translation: CASSFRDSLRGTNEKLFF.

DNA for the CDR3: TGTGCCAGCTCACCATCCACACAGGGGCGGGATACGCAGTATTTT. Encoded protein: CASSPSTQGRDTQYF. The gene calls are TRBV18 and TRBJ2-3; 7 positions match TRBD1. The ends lost 2 bases at V and 6 bases at J; junction bases unmatched: 8. CDR3 length: 15 amino acids. Germline V gene sequence: CDR1 KGHSH, CDR2 LQKENI.